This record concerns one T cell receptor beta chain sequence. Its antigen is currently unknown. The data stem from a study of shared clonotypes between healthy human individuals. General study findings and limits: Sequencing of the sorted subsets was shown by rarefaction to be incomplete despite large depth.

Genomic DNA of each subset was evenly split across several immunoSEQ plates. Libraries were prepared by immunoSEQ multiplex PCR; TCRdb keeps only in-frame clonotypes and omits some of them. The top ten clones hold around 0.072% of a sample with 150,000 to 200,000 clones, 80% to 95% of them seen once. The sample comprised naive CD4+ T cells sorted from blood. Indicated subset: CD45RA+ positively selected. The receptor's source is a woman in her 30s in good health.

This CDR3 reads CASSVEGYGYTF. For the CDR3, the DNA is TGTGCCAGCAGCGTAGAGGGGTATGGCTACACCTTC. The chain recombines TRBV9 with TRBJ1-2, with D possibly TRBD1 on 5 matching bases. Germline-derived CDR1 and CDR2 are SGDLS and YYNGEE. The V and J ends lost 0 bases and 5 bases respectively, with 5 bases between them. The CDR3 length is 12 residues.